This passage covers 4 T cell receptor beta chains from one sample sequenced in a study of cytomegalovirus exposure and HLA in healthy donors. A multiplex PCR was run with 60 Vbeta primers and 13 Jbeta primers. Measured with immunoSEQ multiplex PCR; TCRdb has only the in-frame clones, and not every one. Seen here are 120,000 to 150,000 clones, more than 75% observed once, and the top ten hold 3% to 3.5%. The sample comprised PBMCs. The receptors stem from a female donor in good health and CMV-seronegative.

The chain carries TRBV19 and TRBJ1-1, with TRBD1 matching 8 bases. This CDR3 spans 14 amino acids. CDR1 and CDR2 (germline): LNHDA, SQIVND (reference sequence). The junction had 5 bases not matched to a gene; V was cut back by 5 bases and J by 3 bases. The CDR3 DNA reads TGTGCCAGTAGTGTCAAGACAGGGGACACTGAAGCTTTCTTT. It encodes CASSVKTGDTEAFF. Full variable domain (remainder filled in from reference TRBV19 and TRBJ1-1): DGGITQSPKYLFRKEGQNVTLSCEQNLNHDAMYWYRQDPGQGLRLIYYSQIVNDFQKGDIAEGYSVSREKKESFPLTVTSAQKNPTAFYLCASSVKTGDTEAFFGQGTRLTVV.

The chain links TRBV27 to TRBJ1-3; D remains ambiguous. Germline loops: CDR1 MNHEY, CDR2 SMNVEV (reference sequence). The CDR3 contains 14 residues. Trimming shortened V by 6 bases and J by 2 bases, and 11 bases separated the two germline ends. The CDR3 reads CASRRAGAGNTIYF. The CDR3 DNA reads TGTGCCAGCAGGAGGGCTGGGGCTGGAAACACCATATATTTT.

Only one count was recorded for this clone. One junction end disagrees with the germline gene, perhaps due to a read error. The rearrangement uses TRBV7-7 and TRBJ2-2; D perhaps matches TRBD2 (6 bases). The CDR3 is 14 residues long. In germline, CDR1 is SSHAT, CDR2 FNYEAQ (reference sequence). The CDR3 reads CASSLNSGAGELFF. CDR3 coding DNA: TGTGCTAGCAGCTTAAACTCGGGGGCCGGGGAGCTGTTTTTT.

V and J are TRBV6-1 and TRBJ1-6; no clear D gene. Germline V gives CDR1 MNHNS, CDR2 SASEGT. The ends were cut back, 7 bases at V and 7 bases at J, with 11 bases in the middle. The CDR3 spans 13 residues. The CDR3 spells CASIRTSNSPLHF. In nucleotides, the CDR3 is TGTGCCAGCATCCGTACGAGCAATTCACCCCTCCACTTT.